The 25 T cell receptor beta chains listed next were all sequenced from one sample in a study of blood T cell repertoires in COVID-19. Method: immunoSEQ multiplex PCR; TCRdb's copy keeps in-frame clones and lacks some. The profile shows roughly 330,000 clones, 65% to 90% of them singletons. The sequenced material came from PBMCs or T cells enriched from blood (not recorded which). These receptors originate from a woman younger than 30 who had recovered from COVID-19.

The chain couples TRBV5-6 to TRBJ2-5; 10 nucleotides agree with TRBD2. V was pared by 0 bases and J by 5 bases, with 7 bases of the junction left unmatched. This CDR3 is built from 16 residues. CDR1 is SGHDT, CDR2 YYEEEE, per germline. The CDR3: CASSLVERGGRETQYF. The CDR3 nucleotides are TGTGCCAGCAGCTTGGTAGAGCGGGGGGGCCGGGAGACCCAGTACTTC. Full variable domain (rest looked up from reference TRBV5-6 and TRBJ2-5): DAGVTQSPTHLIKTRGQQVTLRCSPKSGHDTVSWYQQALGQGPQFIFQYYEEEERQRGNFPDRFSGHQFPNYSSELNVNALLLGDSALYLCASSLVERGGRETQYFGPGTRLLVL.

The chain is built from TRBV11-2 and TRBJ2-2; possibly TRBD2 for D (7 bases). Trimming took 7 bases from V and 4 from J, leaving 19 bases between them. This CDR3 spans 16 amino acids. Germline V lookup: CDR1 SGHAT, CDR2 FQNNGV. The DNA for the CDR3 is TGTGCCAGCACCCTTATCGCGGGGGCGGGCACCGGGGAGCTGTTTTTT. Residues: CASTLIAGAGTGELFF.

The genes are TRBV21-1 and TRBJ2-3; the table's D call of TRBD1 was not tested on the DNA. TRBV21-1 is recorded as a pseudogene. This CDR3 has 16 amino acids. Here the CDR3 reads CASSYRGVMRTDTQYF. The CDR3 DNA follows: TGTGCCAGCAGCTACAGGGGGGTGATGAGGACAGATACGCAGTATTTT.

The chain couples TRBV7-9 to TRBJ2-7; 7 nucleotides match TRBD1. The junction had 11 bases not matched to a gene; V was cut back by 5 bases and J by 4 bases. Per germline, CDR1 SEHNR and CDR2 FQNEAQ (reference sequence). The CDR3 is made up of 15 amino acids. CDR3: CASSLRQGFLYEQYF. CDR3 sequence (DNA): TGTGCCAGCAGCCTTCGACAGGGTTTTCTTTACGAGCAGTACTTC. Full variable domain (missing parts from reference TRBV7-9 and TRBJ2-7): DTGVSQNPRHKITKRGQNVTFRCDPISEHNRLYWYRQTLGQGPEFLTYFQNEAQLEKSRLLSDRFSAERPKGSFSTLEIQRTEQGDSAMYLCASSLRQGFLYEQYFGPGTRLTVT.

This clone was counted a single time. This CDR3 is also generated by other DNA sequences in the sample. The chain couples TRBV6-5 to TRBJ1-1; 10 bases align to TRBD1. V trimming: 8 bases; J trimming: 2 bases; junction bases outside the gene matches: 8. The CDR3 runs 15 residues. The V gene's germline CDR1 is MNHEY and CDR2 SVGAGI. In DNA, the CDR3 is TGTGCCAGCTCCCCGACAGGGGGCCCAAACACTGAAGCTTTCTTT. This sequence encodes CASSPTGGPNTEAFF.

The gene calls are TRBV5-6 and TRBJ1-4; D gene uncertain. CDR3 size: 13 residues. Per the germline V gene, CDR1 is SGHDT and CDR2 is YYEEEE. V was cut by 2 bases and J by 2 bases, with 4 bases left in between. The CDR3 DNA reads TGTGCCAGCAGCTTTTATACTAATGAAAAACTGTTTTTT. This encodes CASSFYTNEKLFF.

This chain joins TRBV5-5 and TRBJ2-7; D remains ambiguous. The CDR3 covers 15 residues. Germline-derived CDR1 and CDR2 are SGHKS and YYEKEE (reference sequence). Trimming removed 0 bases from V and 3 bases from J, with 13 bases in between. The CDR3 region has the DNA TGTGCCAGCAGCTTGGGAATAGCTGTCCTCTACGAGCAGTACTTC. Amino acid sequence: CASSLGIAVLYEQYF.

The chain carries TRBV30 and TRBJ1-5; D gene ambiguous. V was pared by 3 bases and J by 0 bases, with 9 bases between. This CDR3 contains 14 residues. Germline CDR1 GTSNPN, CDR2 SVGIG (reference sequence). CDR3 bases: TGTGCCTGGAGCCGAGTTCATAGCAATCAGCCCCAGCATTTT. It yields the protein CAWSRVHSNQPQHF. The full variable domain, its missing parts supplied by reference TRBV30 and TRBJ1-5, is SQTIHQWPATLVQPVGSPLSLECTVEGTSNPNLYWYRQAAGRGLQLLFYSVGIGQISSEVPQNLSASRPQDRQFILSSKKLLLSDSGFYLCAWSRVHSNQPQHFGDGTRLSIL.

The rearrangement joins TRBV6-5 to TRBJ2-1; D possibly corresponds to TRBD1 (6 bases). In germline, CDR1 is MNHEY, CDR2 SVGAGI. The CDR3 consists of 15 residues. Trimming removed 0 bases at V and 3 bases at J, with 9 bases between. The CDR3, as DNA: TGTGCCAGCAGTTACTCGGGGGCTCACTACAATGAGCAGTTCTTC. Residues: CASSYSGAHYNEQFF.

CDR3 in DNA: TGTGCCAGCAGCCAAATCACAGGGGGCACAGATACGCAGTATTTT. Translation gives CASSQITGGTDTQYF. The gene calls are TRBV3-1 (or the pseudogene TRBV3-2) and TRBJ2-3; 7 nucleotides align to TRBD1. CDR3 length: 15 residues. V shed 2 bases, J shed 1 base, and the junction held 3 bases outside the gene matches. The germline V gene encodes CDR1 LGHDT and CDR2 YNNKEL (reference sequence).

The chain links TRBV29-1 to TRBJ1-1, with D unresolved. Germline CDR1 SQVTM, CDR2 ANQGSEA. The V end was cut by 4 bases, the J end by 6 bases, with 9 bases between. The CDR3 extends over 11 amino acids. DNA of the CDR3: TGCAGCGTTGGGTCAGTTCCTGAAGCTTTCTTT. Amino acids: CSVGSVPEAFF.

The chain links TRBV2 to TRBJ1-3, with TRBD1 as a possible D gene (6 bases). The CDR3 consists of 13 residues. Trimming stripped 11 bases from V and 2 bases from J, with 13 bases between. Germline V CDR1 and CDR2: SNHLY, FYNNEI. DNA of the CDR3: TGTGCCTTTCAAACAGGGACTGGAAACACCATATATTTT. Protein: CAFQTGTGNTIYF.

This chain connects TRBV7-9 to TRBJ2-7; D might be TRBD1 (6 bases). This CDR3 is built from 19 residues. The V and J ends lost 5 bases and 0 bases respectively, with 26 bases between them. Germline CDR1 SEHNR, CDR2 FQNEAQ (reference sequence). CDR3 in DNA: TGTGCCAGCAGCCCACCATTACAGGGCTTGTTAGACCTCTCCTACGAGCAGTACTTC. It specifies CASSPPLQGLLDLSYEQYF.

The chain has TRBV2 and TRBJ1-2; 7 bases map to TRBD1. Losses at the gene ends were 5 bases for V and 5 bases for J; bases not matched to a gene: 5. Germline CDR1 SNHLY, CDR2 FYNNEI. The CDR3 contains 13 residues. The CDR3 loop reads CASSWTGEYGYTF. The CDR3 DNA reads TGTGCCAGCAGTTGGACAGGTGAATATGGCTACACCTTC.

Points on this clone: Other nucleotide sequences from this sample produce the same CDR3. The CDR3 loop is CASSLVRGSQPQHF. The CDR3 DNA reads TGTGCCAGCAGCTTGGTTCGGGGGAGCCAGCCCCAGCATTTT. The rearrangement uses TRBV5-5 and TRBJ1-5, with D perhaps matching TRBD1 (5 bases). The V gene's germline CDR1 is SGHKS and CDR2 YYEKEE (reference sequence). V lost 0 bases, J lost 7 bases, and 11 bases lay in between. This CDR3 contains 14 residues.

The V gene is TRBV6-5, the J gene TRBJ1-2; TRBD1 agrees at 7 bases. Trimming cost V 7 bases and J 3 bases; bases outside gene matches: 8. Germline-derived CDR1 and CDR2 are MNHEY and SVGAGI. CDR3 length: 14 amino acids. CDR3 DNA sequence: TGTGCCAGCAAGAATTACAGGGGCCACTATGGCTACACCTTC. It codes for CASKNYRGHYGYTF.

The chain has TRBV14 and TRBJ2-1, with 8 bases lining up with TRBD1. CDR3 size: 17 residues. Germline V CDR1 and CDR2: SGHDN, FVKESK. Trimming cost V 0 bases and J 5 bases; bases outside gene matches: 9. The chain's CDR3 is CASSQDRDRLDDNEQFF. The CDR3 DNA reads TGTGCCAGCAGCCAAGATAGGGACAGGTTGGATGACAATGAGCAGTTCTTC.

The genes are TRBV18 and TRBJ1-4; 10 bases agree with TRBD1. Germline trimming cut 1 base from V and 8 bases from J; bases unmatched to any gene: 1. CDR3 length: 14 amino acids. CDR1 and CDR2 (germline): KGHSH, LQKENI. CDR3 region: CASSPQDRGEKLFF. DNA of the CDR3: TGTGCCAGCTCACCACAGGACAGGGGGGAAAAACTGTTTTTT.

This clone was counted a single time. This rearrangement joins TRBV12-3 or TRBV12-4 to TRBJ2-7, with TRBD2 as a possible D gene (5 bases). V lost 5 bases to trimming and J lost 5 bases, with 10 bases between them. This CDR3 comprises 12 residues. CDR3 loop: CASSPPGNEQYF. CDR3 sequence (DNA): TGTGCCAGCAGTCCCCCGGGGAACGAGCAGTACTTC.

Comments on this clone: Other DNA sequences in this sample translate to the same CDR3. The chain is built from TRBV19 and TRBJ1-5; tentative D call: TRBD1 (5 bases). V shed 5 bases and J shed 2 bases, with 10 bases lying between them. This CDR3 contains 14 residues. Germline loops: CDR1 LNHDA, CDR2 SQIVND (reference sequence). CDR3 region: CASSPTGGNQPQHF. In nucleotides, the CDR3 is TGTGCCAGTAGTCCTACGGGGGGCAATCAGCCCCAGCATTTT.

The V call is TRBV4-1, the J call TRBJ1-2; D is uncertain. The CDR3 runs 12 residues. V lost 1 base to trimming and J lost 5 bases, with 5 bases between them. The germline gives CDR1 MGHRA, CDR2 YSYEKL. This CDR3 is CASSQAGYGYTF. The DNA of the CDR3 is TGCGCCAGCAGCCAAGCGGGGTATGGCTACACCTTC.

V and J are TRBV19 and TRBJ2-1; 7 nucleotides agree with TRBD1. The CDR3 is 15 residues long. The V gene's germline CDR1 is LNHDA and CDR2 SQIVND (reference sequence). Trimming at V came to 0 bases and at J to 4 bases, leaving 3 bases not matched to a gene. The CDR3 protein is CASSIEWDRYNEQFF. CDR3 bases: TGTGCCAGTAGTATAGAGTGGGACAGATACAATGAGCAGTTCTTC.

The CDR3 DNA follows: TGTGCCAGCAGCCCCGGGGTCCCTGAAGCTTTCTTT. Residues: CASSPGVPEAFF. V and J are TRBV7-9 and TRBJ1-1; the D is unclear. Germline CDR1 and CDR2: SEHNR and FQNEAQ (reference sequence). This CDR3 has 12 amino acids. Trimming took off 5 bases at V and 6 bases at J, with 10 bases between the two ends.

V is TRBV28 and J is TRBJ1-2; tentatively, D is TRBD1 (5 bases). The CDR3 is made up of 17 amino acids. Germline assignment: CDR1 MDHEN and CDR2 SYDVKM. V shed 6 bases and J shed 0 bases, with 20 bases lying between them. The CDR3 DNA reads TGTGCCAGCAGCCCTCCTATGGGCAGGGCAACTAACTATGGCTACACCTTC. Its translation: CASSPPMGRATNYGYTF.

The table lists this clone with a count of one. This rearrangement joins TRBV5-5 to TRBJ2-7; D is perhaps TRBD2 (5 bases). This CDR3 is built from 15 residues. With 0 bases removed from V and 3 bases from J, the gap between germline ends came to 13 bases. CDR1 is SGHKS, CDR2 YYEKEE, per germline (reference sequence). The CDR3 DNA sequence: TGTGCCAGCAGCTTGGGGGTTAGCGACCTCTACGAGCAGTACTTC. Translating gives CASSLGVSDLYEQYF.